The present T cell receptor (beta chain) was sequenced within a study of blood T cell repertoires in COVID-19. Profiling relied on immunoSEQ multiplex PCR, and the TCRdb table lists in-frame clones only, not all of them. This table holds fewer than 200,000 clones, about nine tenths found once. Per the germline V gene, CDR1 is MNHEY and CDR2 is SMNVEV (reference sequence). This CDR3 is 15 amino acids long. The V and J ends lost 8 bases and 7 bases, in that order; junction bases with no gene match: 13. The chain couples TRBV27 to TRBJ2-1, with 8 nucleotides matching TRBD2. Sequenced: peripheral blood. This receptor was identified in a man aged 50 to 59 with acute or convalescent COVID-19. The CDR3 spells CASLPPGGGSNEQFF. As DNA, the CDR3 is TGTGCCAGCCTTCCTCCGGGGGGGGGCTCGAATGAGCAGTTCTTC.